This T cell receptor beta chain was sequenced during a study of shared clonotypes between healthy human individuals (dated by TCRdb to about 2020). Concerning the study at large: The cohort comprised a couple of women and a few men aged 18 to 49 years. Per donor, leukapheresis produced somewhere between about 0.9 and 9.5 billion PBMCs. To increase sequencing depth and limit assay-specific biases, different laboratories used diverse techniques to prepare libraries and sequence TCR repertoires. Blood TCR repertoires of a handful of healthy adults were deeply sequenced to estimate repertoire size and the extent of clonotype sharing between individuals. Per donor, three plates each were used for CD4 naive and CD4 memory, two for CD8 naive, and one for CD8 memory.

Using the deep immunoSEQ assay, multiplex PCR amplified TCR CDR3 regions from genomic DNA. Genomic DNA extracted from each cell subset was distributed evenly over all wells of several immunoSEQ 96-well plates, and each plate served as one replicate. For sorted subsets, around 200 ng genomic DNA, equal to 25,000 to 35,000 T cell genomes, was loaded into each replicate PCR. Purified libraries were quantified with a Qubit 3.0 fluorometer, sized on a Bioanalyzer 2100, and re-quantified with the KAPA Library Quantification kit. Every immunoSEQ 96-well plate was sequenced on a separate single-read 150-cycle Illumina NextSeq 550 flow cell. As for the original processing: The immunoSEQ output contained only junctional sequences without quality scores, so filtering could not match that applied to full-length reads. Sequences were annotated with PyIR, a Python wrapper for IgBLAST v1.9, and V/J genes and CDR3 were assigned using IMGT germline references. Reads were filtered out if the reads had weak V/J assignments (E-value above 1e-6), no CDR3, stop codons, out-of-frame junctions, or ambiguous translated residues. V3J clonotypes were defined by identical inferred V gene, J gene, and CDR3 amino acid sequence. Percentage overlap between repertoires was computed as shared unique clonotypes divided by the size of the smaller repertoire. Richness of each repertoire was evaluated using RTK rarefaction, the Chao1 estimator, and Recon v2.1 estimates of unobserved clonotypes. OLGA was used to compute generation probabilities for all TCRbeta clonotypes that the gDNA method yielded from a handful of donors. Here the immuneACCESS table is served through TCRdb, limited to in-frame sequences with V and J called. Missing clones are a known gap in these copies; in checked studies unresolved V genes cover under half, and the rest lacks a known reason. The V and J calls and the clone size are those of that table, but D and trimming were determined from the DNA. This sample holds roughly 2.2 million clones; roughly 93% were observed only once. The ten largest clones add up to under 0.45% of the sample.

The donors were healthy, HIV-negative adults who had no recently reported acute infections or vaccinations. Only Caucasian adults living in Nashville, Tennessee, USA were represented among the donors. CD4+ T cells were enriched by magnetic negative selection; naive cells were then positively selected on CD45RA, and the negative fraction formed the memory subset. After blood collection by leukapheresis, PBMCs were isolated using Ficoll-Histopaque density gradient centrifugation and then cryopreserved in the vapor phase of liquid nitrogen. Purity and quantity of every magnetically sorted T cell population were checked by analytical flow cytometry. Each sorted fraction had its genomic DNA isolated and then quantified by UV absorbance on a Nanodrop 2000c. The CDR3 numbers 13 residues from cysteine through phenylalanine. Of all the DNA, just the CDR3 is kept, 39 bases in frame from base 1. CDR1 and CDR2 were assigned from the germline V gene as SGHTA and FQGNSA. V is pared back by 1 base and J by 8 bases, with 11 bases lying between the germline termini.

Beyond this particular receptor, the publication reports: Sampling was limited to blood, and TCR repertoires in tissue likely differ from TCR repertoires in blood. Incomplete sequencing was indicated by rarefaction of sorted-subset datasets, despite the large sequencing depth. Based on pairwise subsampling, the degree of clonotype sharing among donors was expected to be affected by sequencing depth. When several donors were compared, the shared fraction of clonotypes was roughly 4.8% for naive CD4, roughly 3.4% for naive CD8, 2% to 2.5% for memory CD4, and 0.35% to 0.4% for memory CD8. Compared with non-shared clonotypes, clonotypes shared by all four sorted-subset donors had higher generation probabilities. Because the study included only a small number of donors, the genetic and exposure-history diversity represented was limited. Naive subsets generally had larger estimated clonotype richness than memory subsets did.

About this clone itself: Its antigen remains undetermined. No much larger clone is present one base from it, and per-base qualities are unavailable.

The sample comprised naive CD4+ T cells from PBMCs. This specimen's cell subset or site label, per the study, means: CD45RA+ positively selected. The chain links TRBV7-2 with TRBJ1-1; the D gene is possibly TRBD1, with 5 bases matching. The clonotype comes from a man aged 18 to 30 in good health. Some clones in this sample may be carry-over from other donors' samples. CDR3 protein: CASSLGRGEEAFF. Read as DNA, the sequence is TGTGCCAGCAGCTTAGGTCGGGGGGAGGAAGCTTTCTTT.